This T cell receptor beta chain was captured in a study of Ad26.COV2.S vaccination and SARS-CoV-2 variants. Findings and caveats of the study: The TCR breadth and depth analyses may have understated or missed part of the total T cell responses.

The sample's treatment: approximately 18 received Ad26.COV2.S at low or high dose, single or two shots; about 5 received placebo; per-sample allocation not given. Sampling was done on day 63 after the first vaccine or placebo injection. Sequencing was performed with immunoSEQ multiplex PCR; in TCRdb, only in-frame clones are kept and a portion is missing. This sample has approximately 420,000 clones, with approximately 87% found just once. On this clone itself: What it binds is unknown.

The TCR originated in a person between 18 and 65 years old who received the Ad26.COV2.S COVID-19 vaccine or a placebo. The material sequenced was peripheral blood, taken in a trial of Ad26.COV2.S vaccine versus placebo.

This CDR3 is CAISEGSGGYNEQFF. CDR3 sequence (DNA): TGTGCCATCAGTGAGGGTAGCGGGGGCTACAATGAGCAGTTCTTC. The V call is TRBV10-3, the J call TRBJ2-1, with 9 bases that match TRBD2. Germline CDR1 ENHRY, CDR2 SYGVKD. This CDR3 has 15 amino acids. V gave up 2 bases and J gave up 3 bases; unmatched junction bases: 2.